This T cell receptor beta chain is from a study of technical replicates of blood from a few donors. TCRdb's copy holds only in-frame clones and misses some; the assay was immunoSEQ multiplex PCR. The data hold some 58,000 clones, with around 94% observed a single time. This TCR was recovered from a human donor in good health. Sequencing was carried out using T cells isolated from PBMCs.

The CDR3 reads CASSPPVAGTDTQYF. CDR3 sequence (DNA): TGTGCCAGCTCACCACCGGTAGCGGGAACAGATACGCAGTATTTT. J is TRBJ2-3 and V is TRBV18, with 8 bases matching TRBD2. The CDR3 extends over 15 amino acids. Germline-derived CDR1 and CDR2 are KGHSH and LQKENI. Trimming removed 0 bases from V and 3 bases from J; junction bases left unmatched: 2. The full variable domain, in which reference TRBV18 and TRBJ2-3 provide the parts outside the CDR3, is NAGVMQNPRHLVRRRGQEARLRCSPMKGHSHVYWYRQLPEEGLKFMVYLQKENIIDESGMPKERFSAEFPKEGPSILRIQQVVRGDSAAYFCASSPPVAGTDTQYFGPGTRLTVL.